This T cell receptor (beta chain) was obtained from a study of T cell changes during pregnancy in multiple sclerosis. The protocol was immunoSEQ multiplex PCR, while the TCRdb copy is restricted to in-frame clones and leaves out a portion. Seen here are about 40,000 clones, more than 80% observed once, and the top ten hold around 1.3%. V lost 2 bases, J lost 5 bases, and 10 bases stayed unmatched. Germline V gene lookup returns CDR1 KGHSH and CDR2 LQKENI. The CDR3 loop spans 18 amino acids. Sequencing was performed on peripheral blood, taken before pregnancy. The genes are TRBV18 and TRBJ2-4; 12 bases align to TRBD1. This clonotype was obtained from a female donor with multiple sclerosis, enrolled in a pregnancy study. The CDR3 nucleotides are TGTGCCAGCTCACCAAGTATAGCGGGACAGGGGGCTCAAAACATTCAGTACTTC. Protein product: CASSPSIAGQGAQNIQYF.